This entry is about one TCR beta chain. Its antigen remains unknown. These data originate in a study of T-cell memory formation after mild COVID-19. This CDR3 comprises 14 residues. V was pared by 7 bases and J by 0 bases, with 10 bases between. TCRdb analysed the 5' RACE reads with MiXCR anew, one entry per CDR3 protein. This table holds approximately 180,000 distinct CDR3 sequences, more than 15% found once. Study-wide results and caveats: Whether second-wave clones peaking at day 37 were SARS-CoV-2 specific went unconfirmed.

The chain couples TRBV12-3 or TRBV12-4 to TRBJ1-5; D may be TRBD1 (5 bases). The receptor was isolated from an adult woman who had mild COVID-19 (a few samples of this study predate the infection). Cell type and time point are not known. The material sequenced was PBMCs or a T cell subset sorted from them (not recorded which). CDR3 bases: TGTGCCAGCACTGACAGTTATAGCAATCAGCCCCAGCATTTT. Residues: CASTDSYSNQPQHF.